This T cell receptor (beta chain) came from a study of post-analysis software for immune sequencing data. Across the whole study: Disease courses included relapsing-remitting, secondary progressive and progressive-relapsing multiple sclerosis. Findings of the study overall: Samples from a shared batch, those prepared together, strongly co-clustered by F measure. About 5 TRBV segments (TRBV5-6, TRBV5-1 and TRBV20-1 among them) occurred more frequently in patients than in controls. Compared against controls, patients with multiple sclerosis displayed significantly lower normalized Chao1 diversity.

The TCR beta cDNA libraries contained unique molecular identifiers. There were about 0.85 to 11 million T cells, and around 460,000 cDNA molecules came from them. A single record per CDR3 protein comes from TCRdb applying MiXCR to the PCR reads. The sample lists about 810,000 distinct CDR3 sequences, roughly 50% seen once, with approximately 4.5% in the top ten. Looked up from germline, CDR1 is SEHNR and CDR2 is FQNEAQ (reference sequence). This CDR3 contains 14 residues. Deletions cut 4 bases from V and 1 base from J, with 10 bases between. As regards this clonotype: No antigen is known for it.

The V gene is TRBV7-9, the J gene TRBJ2-5; D is uncertain. What was sequenced was blood. This TCR was recovered from a girl aged 10 to 17 with multiple sclerosis. CDR3 DNA sequence: TGTGCCAGCAGCTACAGTTCCTCCCAAGAGACCCAGTACTTC. This gives the protein CASSYSSSQETQYF.